The 20 T cell receptor beta chains below all came from one sample that was sequenced in a study of blood T cell repertoires in COVID-19 (TCRdb year 2020). To prepare the library, the immunoSEQ multiplex PCR assay was applied. What TCRdb holds here is the immuneACCESS table cut down to in-frame rearrangements. Part of the clones is not present; checked against another copy, under half of the missing clones reflect an unresolved V gene, and the others are unexplained. A total of 140,000 to 150,000 clones appear in this sample, approximately 92% of them only once. Just over 3% of the sample rests with the top ten. Sequencing was carried out using peripheral blood. The receptors shown here come from a woman aged 60 to 75 with active COVID-19.

The chain combines TRBV18 with TRBJ1-6, with a weak D call TRBD1 (6 bases). Germline-derived CDR1 and CDR2 are KGHSH and LQKENI. V was pared by 4 bases and J by 14 bases, with 18 bases between. This CDR3 is 14 amino acids long. CDR3 sequence reads: CASSLQGRGEALHF. In DNA form, the CDR3 reads TGTGCCAGCTCACTCCAGGGCAGGGGAGAGGCCCTCCACTTT.

The rearrangement joins TRBV10-3 to TRBJ2-7; D call uncertain. V gave up 0 bases and J gave up 3 bases, with 6 bases separating them. Germline CDR1 ENHRY, CDR2 SYGVKD. This CDR3 region has 13 residues. Written as DNA, the CDR3 is TGTGCCATCAGTGAGTCTGGCCGCTACGAGCAGTACTTC. As protein: CAISESGRYEQYF.

This clone was counted a few times. This chain uses TRBV3-1 (or the pseudogene TRBV3-2) with TRBJ1-2; D unclear. The V gene's germline CDR1 is LGHDT and CDR2 YNNKEL (reference sequence). Between the trimmed V and J ends, which lost 1 base and 7 bases, there was a span of 13 bases. This CDR3 is 14 amino acids long. The CDR3: CASSQVSTVGGYTF. The CDR3 DNA follows: TGTGCCAGCAGCCAAGTTAGTACAGTCGGTGGCTACACCTTC.

The rearrangement joins TRBV6-2 or TRBV6-3 to TRBJ1-5, with TRBD1 identical over 12 bases. The V and J ends lost 5 bases and 3 bases, in that order; junction bases with no gene match: 8. The CDR3 length is 17 residues. From germline, CDR1 is MNHEY and CDR2 SVGEGT. The CDR3 nucleotides read TGTGCCAGCAGTCCCTCCGGGACAGGGGGCCACAATCAGCCCCAGCATTTT. It yields the protein CASSPSGTGGHNQPQHF.

The CDR3 loop reads CASKTGAYEQYF. CDR3 DNA sequence: TGCGCCAGCAAAACAGGGGCCTACGAGCAGTACTTC. This chain links TRBV10-2 with TRBJ2-7; 7 bases are a match to TRBD1. In germline, CDR1 is WSHSY, CDR2 SAAADI. The CDR3 has 12 amino acids. V lost 7 bases, J lost 2 bases, and 2 bases stayed unmatched.

This clone appeared a few times. The genes are TRBV7-2 and TRBJ2-2; a possible D gene is TRBD2 (6 bases). CDR1 SGHTA and CDR2 FQGNSA come from the germline V gene. The V end was cut by 5 bases, the J end by 4 bases, with 11 bases between. The CDR3 is made up of 14 amino acids. CDR3 protein: CASSQGLTTGELFF. For the CDR3, the DNA is TGTGCCAGCAGCCAGGGACTTACCACCGGGGAGCTGTTTTTT. Full variable domain (missing parts from reference TRBV7-2 and TRBJ2-2): GAGVSQSPSNKVTEKGKDVELRCDPISGHTALYWYRQSLGQGLEFLIYFQGNSAPDKSGLPSDRFSAERTGGSVSTLTIQRTQQEDSAVYLCASSQGLTTGELFFGEGSRLTVL.

This sequence joins TRBV9 and TRBJ2-1, with TRBD1 identical over 9 bases. CDR3 size: 15 residues. Germline loops: CDR1 SGDLS, CDR2 YYNGEE. Losses at the gene ends were 4 bases for V and 6 bases for J; bases not matched to a gene: 8. The CDR3 sequence is CASSPAGQGINEQFF. The CDR3 bases are TGTGCCAGCAGCCCAGCAGGACAGGGGATCAATGAGCAGTTCTTC.

The chain is built from TRBV7-2 and TRBJ2-7, with D tentatively TRBD1 (6 bases). Germline V CDR1 and CDR2: SGHTA, FQGNSA. This CDR3 has 13 residues. V lost 1 base and J 3 bases, leaving 7 bases between the germline ends. This CDR3 is CASSLGGRYEQYF. DNA of the CDR3: TGTGCCAGCAGCTTAGGGGGGCGCTACGAGCAGTACTTC.

The chain joins TRBV4-1 to TRBJ1-3; TRBD1 is a possible D gene (6 bases). Trimming cost V 0 bases and J 7 bases, with 19 bases left between them. CDR1 and CDR2 (germline): MGHRA, YSYEKL. The CDR3 loop spans 17 amino acids. Written as DNA, the CDR3 is TGCGCCAGCAGCCAAGACCCGATAACAGGGTTAGGCAACACCATATATTTT. Protein: CASSQDPITGLGNTIYF.

V gene TRBV7-2 combines with J gene TRBJ2-1; D uncertain. The CDR3 extends over 16 amino acids. With 1 base removed from V and 2 bases from J, the gap between germline ends came to 12 bases. The germline V gene encodes CDR1 SGHTA and CDR2 FQGNSA. The chain's CDR3 is CASSLGRSLTYNEQFF. The CDR3 bases are TGTGCCAGCAGCTTAGGAAGAAGCCTGACCTACAATGAGCAGTTCTTC.

The chain uses TRBV27 and TRBJ1-5, with no clear D. The V and J ends lost 4 bases and 11 bases respectively, with 15 bases between them. The length of the CDR3 is 13 residues. Germline lookup yields CDR1 MNHEY and CDR2 SMNVEV (reference sequence). The CDR3 nucleotides read TGTGCCAGCAGTTACATGGGCAGCCGGACCCAGCATTTT. Encoded protein: CASSYMGSRTQHF.

V is TRBV2 and J is TRBJ2-5; 7 nucleotides agree with TRBD2. V was pared by 6 bases and J by 1 base, with 5 bases of the junction left unmatched. This CDR3 is built from 14 residues. Germline V gene lookup returns CDR1 SNHLY and CDR2 FYNNEI. The CDR3 nucleotides are TGTGCCAGCAGCGAGGGAGGGGTCCAAGAGACCCAGTACTTC. Residues: CASSEGGVQETQYF.

The V call is TRBV27, the J call TRBJ1-6; 8 bases agree with TRBD1. The CDR3 extends over 14 amino acids. J was trimmed by 10 bases and V by 6 bases; bases with no gene match: 8. The germline V gene encodes CDR1 MNHEY and CDR2 SMNVEV (reference sequence). The CDR3 here is CASRLPGGRSPLHF. The CDR3 coding sequence is TGTGCCAGCAGACTGCCAGGGGGCAGGTCACCCCTCCACTTT.

This rearrangement joins TRBV7-2 to TRBJ2-5, with a weak D call TRBD1 (8 bases). The CDR3 has 16 residues. CDR1 and CDR2 (germline): SGHTA, FQGNSA. Trimming shortened V by 3 bases and J by 4 bases, and 18 bases separated the two germline ends. In DNA form, the CDR3 reads TGTGCCAGCAGCTTCGGACAGGGAGGGGGTTTAGAGACCCAGTACTTC. It translates to CASSFGQGGGLETQYF. The entire variable domain, with the rest obtained from reference TRBV7-2 and TRBJ2-5, is as follows: GAGVSQSPSNKVTEKGKDVELRCDPISGHTALYWYRQSLGQGLEFLIYFQGNSAPDKSGLPSDRFSAERTGGSVSTLTIQRTQQEDSAVYLCASSFGQGGGLETQYFGPGTRLLVL.

The chain uses TRBV6-2 or TRBV6-3 and TRBJ2-6, with 7 bases identical to TRBD2. Germline values: CDR1 MNHEY, CDR2 SVGEGT. The CDR3 length is 19 residues. V gave up 6 bases and J gave up 2 bases; unmatched junction bases: 16. CDR3 sequence reads: CASSHPEKRGRAGANVLTF. The DNA of the CDR3 is TGTGCCAGCAGCCACCCGGAGAAGCGCGGGAGAGCTGGGGCCAACGTCCTGACTTTC.

The CDR3 nucleotides read TGTGCCAGCAGTTTATTTTATCGGCAGGGAAACACCGGGGAGCTGTTTTTT. Protein product: CASSLFYRQGNTGELFF. This rearrangement joins TRBV28 to TRBJ2-2; D perhaps matches TRBD1 (5 bases). Trimming pared 1 base from V and 2 bases from J, leaving 14 bases between. The germline V gene has CDR1 MDHEN and CDR2 SYDVKM. CDR3 length equals 17 residues.

This chain uses TRBV7-9 with TRBJ1-1; D gene ambiguous. Trimming removed 7 bases at V and 11 bases at J, with 29 bases between. The CDR3 runs 16 residues. Germline V gene sequence: CDR1 SEHNR, CDR2 FQNEAQ (reference sequence). As DNA, the CDR3 is TGTGCCAGCATCTCATCTTGGGGTTCCTCGGTTGGAGGCGCTTTCTTT. Its translation: CASISSWGSSVGGAFF.

The rearrangement joins TRBV28 to TRBJ1-6; D unresolved. V lost 2 bases and J 10 bases, leaving 9 bases between the germline ends. Looked up from germline, CDR1 is MDHEN and CDR2 is SYDVKM. There are 13 residues in the CDR3. The CDR3 nucleotides read TGTGCCAGCAGTTTAGCCCCGAGGTCACCCCTCCACTTT. Its translation: CASSLAPRSPLHF.

This CDR3 reads CASRPSQIHGLAGGKGDNEQFF. The CDR3 region has the DNA TGCGCCAGCAGGCCCAGTCAAATCCACGGACTAGCGGGAGGGAAAGGGGACAATGAGCAGTTCTTC. The chain uses TRBV23-1 and TRBJ2-1, with 15 nucleotides matching TRBD2. TRBV23-1 carries the ORF label, with uncertain function. V shed 6 bases and J 5 bases; nucleotides not matched to a gene: 23. The CDR3 loop spans 22 amino acids.

The CDR3 sequence: CASSLAPGLTDTQYF. The CDR3 coding sequence is TGTGCCAGCAGCTTAGCGCCGGGACTCACAGATACGCAGTATTTT. The chain has TRBV7-2 and TRBJ2-3; D possibly corresponds to TRBD2 (6 bases). This CDR3 has 15 residues. The germline gives CDR1 SGHTA, CDR2 FQGNSA. Trimming took 0 bases from V and 2 from J, leaving 9 bases between them.